Detailed here is one T cell receptor beta chain. Its antigen specificity is not known. No much larger clone is present one base from it, and per-base qualities are unavailable. TCRbeta CDR3 regions were amplified from genomic DNA using the immunoSEQ Assay, a bias-controlled multiplex PCR. The published analysis was carried out like this. Within the assay, amplification of reference gene primers was used to estimate how many nucleated cells each sample contained. To quantify the absolute abundance of each unique TCRbeta CDR3 rearrangement, sequence reads were collapsed and filtered. For each sample, productive Simpson clonality was calculated as the square root of Simpson's diversity index across productive rearrangements. TCRdb obtained this table from immuneACCESS and retained in-frame rearrangements with V and J assigned. These tables miss some clones; where compared with another copy, unresolved V genes account for less than half of the shortfall, and the remainder is unexplained. Clone size and the V and J calls come from that table; the DNA yielded D and trimming. This sample has 90,000 to 150,000 clones in its table, and approximately 79% of those were observed once. The ten largest account for 2% to 3% of the sample.

The sample is drawn from a study of blood T cell repertoires in COVID-19 (dated by TCRdb to the early 2020s). In terms of the full investigation: Samples covering the acute and convalescent phases of COVID-19 were provided by collaborators in the United States, Italy and Spain. Where HLA class I and class II types were available, the types were taken from metadata supplied by the sample provider, not from assay-based typing. The repertoires were released in a freely available public database meant as a resource for research on the immune response to SARS-CoV-2. The sample metadata nearly always contained a de-identified subject ID, COVID-19 status, age in years and sex. Deeply sampled blood TCRbeta repertoires from subjects exposed to, actively infected with, or recovered from COVID-19 were included in the dataset. The prospective study material was composed of cDNA or gDNA derived from T cells, B-cell-depleted T cells, or PBMCs. The samples were drawn from the first 160 participants of the ongoing ImmuneRACE study and from 1,254 subjects provided by 6 global collaborators. On the study overall, not on this receptor specifically: The amount of clinical and demographic metadata varied by source and participant and was provided uncurated.

Whole blood was collected in K2EDTA tubes by collaborating institutions according to the institutions' own protocols. For TCRbeta analysis, collaborators shipped samples as frozen whole blood, isolated PBMCs, or DNA extracted from either of those sample types. V is clipped by 5 bases and J by 0 bases, and the sequence between their germline boundaries is 19 bases long. CDR1 and CDR2 are read off the germline V gene (reference sequence) as LNHDA and SQIVND. Taken from cysteine to phenylalanine, the CDR3 has 17 residues. Of all the DNA, just the CDR3 is kept, 51 bases in frame from base 1. Sequencing was done on a sample of peripheral blood. The receptor was isolated from a man aged 50 to 60 with acute or convalescent COVID-19. The chain joins TRBV19 to TRBJ1-1; tentative D gene TRBD1, with 6 bases matching. Read as DNA, the sequence is TGTGCCAGTAGTCTATCTCCCGACAGGACATTGAACACTGAAGCTTTCTTT. This codes for CASSLSPDRTLNTEAFF.